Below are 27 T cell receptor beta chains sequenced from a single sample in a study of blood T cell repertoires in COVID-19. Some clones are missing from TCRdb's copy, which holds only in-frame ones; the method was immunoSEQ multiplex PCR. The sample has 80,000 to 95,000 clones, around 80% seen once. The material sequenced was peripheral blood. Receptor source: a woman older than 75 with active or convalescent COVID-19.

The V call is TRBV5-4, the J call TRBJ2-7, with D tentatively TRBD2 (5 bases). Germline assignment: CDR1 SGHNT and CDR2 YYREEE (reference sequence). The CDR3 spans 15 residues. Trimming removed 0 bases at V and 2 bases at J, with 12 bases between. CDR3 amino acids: CASSLGRRGPYEQYF. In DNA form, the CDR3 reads TGTGCCAGCAGCTTGGGTAGGCGAGGGCCCTACGAGCAGTACTTC.

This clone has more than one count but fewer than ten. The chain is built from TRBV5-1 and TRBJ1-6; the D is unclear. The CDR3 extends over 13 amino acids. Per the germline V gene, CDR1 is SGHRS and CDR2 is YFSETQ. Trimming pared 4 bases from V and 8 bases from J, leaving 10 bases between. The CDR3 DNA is TGCGCCAGCAGCCCGGATGCGGATTCACCCCTCCACTTT. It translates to CASSPDADSPLHF.

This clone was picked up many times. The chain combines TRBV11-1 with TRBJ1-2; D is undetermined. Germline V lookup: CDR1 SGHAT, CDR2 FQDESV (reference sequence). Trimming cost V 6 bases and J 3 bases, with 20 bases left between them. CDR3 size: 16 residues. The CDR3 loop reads CASSSISVAGDYGYTF. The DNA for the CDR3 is TGTGCCAGCAGTTCAATTTCGGTCGCGGGTGACTATGGCTACACCTTC.

This chain's CDR3 is CASSVGTGTDTIYF. DNA of the CDR3: TGTGCCAGCAGCGTAGGAACAGGGACGGACACCATATATTTT. The V gene is TRBV9, the J gene TRBJ1-3, with D tentatively TRBD1 (6 bases). V lost 0 bases to trimming and J lost 8 bases, with 12 bases between them. The CDR3 extends over 14 amino acids. Germline V lookup: CDR1 SGDLS, CDR2 YYNGEE.

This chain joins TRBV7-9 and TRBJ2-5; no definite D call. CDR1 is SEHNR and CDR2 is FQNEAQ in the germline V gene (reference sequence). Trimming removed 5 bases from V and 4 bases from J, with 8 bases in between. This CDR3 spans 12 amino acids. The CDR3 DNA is TGTGCCAGCAGCCAAGTCGGAGAGACCCAGTACTTC. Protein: CASSQVGETQYF.

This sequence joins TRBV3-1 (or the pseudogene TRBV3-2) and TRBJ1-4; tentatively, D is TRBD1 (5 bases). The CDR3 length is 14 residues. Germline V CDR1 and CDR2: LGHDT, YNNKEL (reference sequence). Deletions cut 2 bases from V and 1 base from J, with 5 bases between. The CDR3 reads CASSQQGTNEKLFF. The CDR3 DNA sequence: TGTGCCAGCAGCCAACAGGGAACTAATGAAAAACTGTTTTTT.

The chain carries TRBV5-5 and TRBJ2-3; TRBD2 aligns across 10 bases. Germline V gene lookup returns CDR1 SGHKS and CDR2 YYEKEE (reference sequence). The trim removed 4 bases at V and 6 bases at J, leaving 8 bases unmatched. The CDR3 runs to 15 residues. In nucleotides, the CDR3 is TGTGCCAGCAGCCAACTAGCGGGGTTTCTGGATACGCAGTATTTT. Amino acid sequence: CASSQLAGFLDTQYF.

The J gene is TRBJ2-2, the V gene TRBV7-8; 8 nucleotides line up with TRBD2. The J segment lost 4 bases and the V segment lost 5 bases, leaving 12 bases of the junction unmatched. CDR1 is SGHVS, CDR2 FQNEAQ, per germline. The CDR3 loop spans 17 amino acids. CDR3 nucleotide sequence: TGTGCCAGCAGCCCCTATGGAGTAGCGGGGTTCACCGGGGAGCTGTTTTTT. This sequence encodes CASSPYGVAGFTGELFF.

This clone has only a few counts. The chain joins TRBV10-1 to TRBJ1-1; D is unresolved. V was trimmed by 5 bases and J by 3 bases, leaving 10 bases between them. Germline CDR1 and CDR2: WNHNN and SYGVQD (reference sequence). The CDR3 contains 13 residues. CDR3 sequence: CASSPTRDTEAFF. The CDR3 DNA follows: TGCGCCAGCAGTCCCACTAGGGACACTGAAGCTTTCTTT.

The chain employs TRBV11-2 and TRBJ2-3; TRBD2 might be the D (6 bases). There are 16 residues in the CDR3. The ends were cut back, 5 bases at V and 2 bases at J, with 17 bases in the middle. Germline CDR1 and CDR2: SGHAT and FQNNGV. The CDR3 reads CASSPWLKRATDTQYF. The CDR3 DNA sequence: TGTGCCAGCAGCCCGTGGCTAAAGCGGGCCACAGATACGCAGTATTTT. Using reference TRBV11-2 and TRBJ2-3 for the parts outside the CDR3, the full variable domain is EAGVAQSPRYKIIEKRQSVAFWCNPISGHATLYWYQQILGQGPKLLIQFQNNGVVDDSQLPKDRFSAERLKGVDSTLKIQPAKLEDSAVYLCASSPWLKRATDTQYFGPGTRLTVL.

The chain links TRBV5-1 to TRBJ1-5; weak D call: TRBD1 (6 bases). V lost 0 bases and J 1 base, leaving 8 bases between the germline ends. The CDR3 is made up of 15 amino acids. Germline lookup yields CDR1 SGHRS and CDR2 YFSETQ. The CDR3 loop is CASSLGTASNQPQHF. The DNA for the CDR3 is TGCGCCAGCAGCTTGGGGACAGCAAGCAATCAGCCCCAGCATTTT.

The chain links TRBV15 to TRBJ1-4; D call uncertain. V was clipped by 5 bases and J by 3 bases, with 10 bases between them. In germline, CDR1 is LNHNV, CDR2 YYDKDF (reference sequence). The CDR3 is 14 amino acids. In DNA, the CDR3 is TGTGCCACCAGCCGCGGGTTTGCTAATGAAAAACTGTTTTTT. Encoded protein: CATSRGFANEKLFF.

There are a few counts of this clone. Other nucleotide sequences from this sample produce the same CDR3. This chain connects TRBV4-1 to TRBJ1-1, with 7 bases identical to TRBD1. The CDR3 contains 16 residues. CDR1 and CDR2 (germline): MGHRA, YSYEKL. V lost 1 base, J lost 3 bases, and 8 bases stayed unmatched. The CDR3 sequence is CASSQGGGRGYTEAFF. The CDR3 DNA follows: TGCGCCAGCAGCCAAGGGGGAGGCAGGGGGTACACTGAAGCTTTCTTT.

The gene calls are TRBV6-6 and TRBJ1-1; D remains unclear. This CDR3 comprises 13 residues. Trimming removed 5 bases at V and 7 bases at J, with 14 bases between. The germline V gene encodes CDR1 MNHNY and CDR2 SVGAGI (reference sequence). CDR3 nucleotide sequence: TGTGCCAGCAGTCACGGATTCCAGGATGAAGCTTTCTTT. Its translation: CASSHGFQDEAFF.

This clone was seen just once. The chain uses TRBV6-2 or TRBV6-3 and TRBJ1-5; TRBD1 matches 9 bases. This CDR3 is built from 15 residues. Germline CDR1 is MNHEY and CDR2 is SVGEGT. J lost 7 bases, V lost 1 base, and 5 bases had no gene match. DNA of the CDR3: TGTGCCAGCAGTTACTGGGACAGGGAAGGGCAGCCCCAGCATTTT. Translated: CASSYWDREGQPQHF.

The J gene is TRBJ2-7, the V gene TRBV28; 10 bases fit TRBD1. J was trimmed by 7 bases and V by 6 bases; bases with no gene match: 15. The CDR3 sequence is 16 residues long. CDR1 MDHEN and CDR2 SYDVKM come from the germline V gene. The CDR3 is CASRSEPGQGKEEQYF. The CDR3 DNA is TGTGCCAGCAGAAGTGAACCGGGACAGGGGAAGGAAGAGCAGTACTTC.

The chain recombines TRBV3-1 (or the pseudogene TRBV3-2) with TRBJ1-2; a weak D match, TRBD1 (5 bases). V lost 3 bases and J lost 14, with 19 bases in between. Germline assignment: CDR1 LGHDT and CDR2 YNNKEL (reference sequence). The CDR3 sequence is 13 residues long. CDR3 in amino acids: CASSQGGREAWTF. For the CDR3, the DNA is TGTGCCAGCAGCCAGGGCGGCAGGGAGGCGTGGACCTTC.

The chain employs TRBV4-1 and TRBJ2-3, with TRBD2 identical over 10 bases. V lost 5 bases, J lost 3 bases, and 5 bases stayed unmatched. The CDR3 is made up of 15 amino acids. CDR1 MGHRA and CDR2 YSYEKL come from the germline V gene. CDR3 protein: CASSSGLAATDTQYF. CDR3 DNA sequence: TGCGCCAGCAGCTCAGGACTAGCGGCTACAGATACGCAGTATTTT.

The CDR3 DNA follows: TGCGCCAGCAGCCCCGCAGGGGCCGGTTCGGAAGCTTTCTTT. It is translated as CASSPAGAGSEAFF. V and J are TRBV5-1 and TRBJ1-1; D is perhaps TRBD1 (6 bases). The CDR3 sequence is 14 residues long. V gave up 4 bases and J gave up 8 bases, with 18 bases separating them. Germline CDR1 SGHRS, CDR2 YFSETQ.

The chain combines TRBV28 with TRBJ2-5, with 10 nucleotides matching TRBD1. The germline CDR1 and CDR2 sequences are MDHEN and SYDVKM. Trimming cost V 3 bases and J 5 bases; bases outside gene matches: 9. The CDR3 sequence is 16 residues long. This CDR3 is CASSFSGTGAIETQYF. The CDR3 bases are TGTGCCAGCAGTTTCTCCGGGACAGGGGCAATTGAGACCCAGTACTTC.

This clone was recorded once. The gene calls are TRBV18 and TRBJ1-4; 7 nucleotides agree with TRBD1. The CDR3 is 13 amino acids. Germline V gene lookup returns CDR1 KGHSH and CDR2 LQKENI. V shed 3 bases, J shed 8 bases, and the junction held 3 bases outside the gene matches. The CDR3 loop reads CASSPDRDEKLFF. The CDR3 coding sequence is TGTGCCAGCTCACCCGACAGGGACGAAAAACTGTTTTTT.

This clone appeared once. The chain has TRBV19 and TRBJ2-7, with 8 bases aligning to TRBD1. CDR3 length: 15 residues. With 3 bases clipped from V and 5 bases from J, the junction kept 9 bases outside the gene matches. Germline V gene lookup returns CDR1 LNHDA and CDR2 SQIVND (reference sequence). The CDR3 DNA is TGTGCCAGTAGTATGGCTCAGGGGGCTGGTCACGAGCAGTACTTC. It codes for CASSMAQGAGHEQYF. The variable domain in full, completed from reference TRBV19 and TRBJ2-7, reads DGGITQSPKYLFRKEGQNVTLSCEQNLNHDAMYWYRQDPGQGLRLIYYSQIVNDFQKGDIAEGYSVSREKKESFPLTVTSAQKNPTAFYLCASSMAQGAGHEQYFGPGTRLTVT.

The CDR3 loop is CASSLRSRAGLTDTQYF. The CDR3 region has the DNA TGTGCCAGCAGCTTAAGGTCGAGGGCAGGACTCACAGATACGCAGTATTTT. This chain links TRBV11-2 with TRBJ2-3; a possible D gene is TRBD2 (5 bases). The CDR3 runs to 17 residues. Germline lookup yields CDR1 SGHAT and CDR2 FQNNGV. Trimming took 2 bases from V and 2 from J, leaving 17 bases between them.

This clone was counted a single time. In nucleotides, the CDR3 is TGCGCCAGCAGCTTGGCCACGTCAGCTAACTATGGCTACACCTTC. Encoded protein: CASSLATSANYGYTF. This sequence joins TRBV5-1 and TRBJ1-2; D is ambiguous. The ends were cut back, 0 bases at V and 0 bases at J, with 9 bases in the middle. Germline lookup yields CDR1 SGHRS and CDR2 YFSETQ. This CDR3 is built from 15 residues.

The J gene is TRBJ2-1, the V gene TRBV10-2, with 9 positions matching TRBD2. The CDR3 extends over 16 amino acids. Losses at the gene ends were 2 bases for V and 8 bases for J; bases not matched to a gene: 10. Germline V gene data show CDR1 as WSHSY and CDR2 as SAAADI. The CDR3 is CASSEGRGGFWDEQFF. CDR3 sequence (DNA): TGCGCCAGCAGTGAGGGGCGGGGGGGGTTTTGGGATGAGCAGTTCTTC.

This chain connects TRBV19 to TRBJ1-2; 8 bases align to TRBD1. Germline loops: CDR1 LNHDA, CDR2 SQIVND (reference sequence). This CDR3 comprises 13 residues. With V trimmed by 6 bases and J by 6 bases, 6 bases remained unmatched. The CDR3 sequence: CASRPSGGDGYTF. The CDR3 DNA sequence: TGTGCCAGTAGGCCTTCAGGGGGCGATGGCTACACCTTC.

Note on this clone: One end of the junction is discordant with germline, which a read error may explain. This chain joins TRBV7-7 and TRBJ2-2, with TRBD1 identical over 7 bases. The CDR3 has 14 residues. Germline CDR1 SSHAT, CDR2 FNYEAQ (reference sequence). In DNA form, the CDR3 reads TGTGCTAGCAGCTTATGGACAGGCACCGGGGAGCTGTTTTTT. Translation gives CASSLWTGTGELFF.